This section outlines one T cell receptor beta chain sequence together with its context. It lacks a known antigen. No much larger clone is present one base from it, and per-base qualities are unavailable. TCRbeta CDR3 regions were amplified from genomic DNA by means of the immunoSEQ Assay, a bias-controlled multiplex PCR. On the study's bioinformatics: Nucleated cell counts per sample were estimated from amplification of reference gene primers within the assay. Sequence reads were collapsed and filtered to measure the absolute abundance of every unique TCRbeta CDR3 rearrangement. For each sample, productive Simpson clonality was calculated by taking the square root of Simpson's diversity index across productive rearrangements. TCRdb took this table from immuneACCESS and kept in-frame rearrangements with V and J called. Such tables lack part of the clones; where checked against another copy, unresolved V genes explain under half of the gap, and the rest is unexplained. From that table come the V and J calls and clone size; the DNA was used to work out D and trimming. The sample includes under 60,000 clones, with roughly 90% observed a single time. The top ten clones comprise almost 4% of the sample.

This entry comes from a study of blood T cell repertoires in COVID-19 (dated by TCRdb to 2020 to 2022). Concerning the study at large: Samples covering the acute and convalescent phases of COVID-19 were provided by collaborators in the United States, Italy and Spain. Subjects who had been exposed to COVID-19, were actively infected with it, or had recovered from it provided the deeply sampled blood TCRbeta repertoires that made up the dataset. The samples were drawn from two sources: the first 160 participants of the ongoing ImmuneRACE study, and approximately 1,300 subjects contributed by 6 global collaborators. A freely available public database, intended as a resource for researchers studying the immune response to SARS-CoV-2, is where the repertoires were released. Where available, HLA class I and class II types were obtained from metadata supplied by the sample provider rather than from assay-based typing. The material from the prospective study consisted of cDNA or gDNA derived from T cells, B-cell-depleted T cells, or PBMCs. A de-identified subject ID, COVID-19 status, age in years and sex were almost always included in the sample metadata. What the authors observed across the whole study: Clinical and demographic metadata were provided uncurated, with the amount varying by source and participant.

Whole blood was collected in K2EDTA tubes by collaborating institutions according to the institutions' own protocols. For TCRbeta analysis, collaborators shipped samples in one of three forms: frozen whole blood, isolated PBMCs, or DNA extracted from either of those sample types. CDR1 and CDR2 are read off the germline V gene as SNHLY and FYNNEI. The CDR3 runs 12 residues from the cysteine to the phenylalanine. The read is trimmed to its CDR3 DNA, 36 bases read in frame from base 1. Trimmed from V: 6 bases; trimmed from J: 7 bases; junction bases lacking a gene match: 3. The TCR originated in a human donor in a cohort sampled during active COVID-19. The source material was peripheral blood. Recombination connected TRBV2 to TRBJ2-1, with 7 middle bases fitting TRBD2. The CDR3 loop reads CASRGGSNEQFF. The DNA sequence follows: TGTGCCAGCAGAGGCGGGAGTAATGAGCAGTTCTTC.